The clone carrying this TCR beta chain has ten or more counts. Its target is unknown. These data are taken from a study of regulatory T cells in long-lasting Graves disease. Study-level information: To qualify as persistent, Graves' disease required over 5 years of antithyroid drugs with positive TSH receptor antibodies. Whole-study findings and limits: Persistent patients had more shared public clonotypes (fewer than 3,000) than new patients (around 950).

Specified time point: persistent/refractory GD, antithyroid drugs over 5 years with positive TRAb. The authors made the TCR library using RNA they extracted from PBMCs. Each of the patients was recruited from an endocrinology department situated in Xi'an, China. The CDR3 totals 12 residues. The germline gives CDR1 DFQATT, CDR2 SNEGSKA (reference sequence). Investigators prepared the TCR beta libraries by applying iRepertoire HTBI primers and Arm-PCR of CDR3 regions. TCRdb recomputed calls from the multiplex PCR reads with MiXCR, one row per CDR3 protein. The repertoire holds a few hundred thousand distinct CDR3 sequences, with roughly a quarter as singletons.

The gene calls are TRBV20-1 and TRBJ1-6; D is uncertain. The clonotype was recovered from a female donor with Graves disease. Specimen: peripheral blood mononuclear cells (PBMCs), collected when the disease was refractory, from a patient treated with antithyroid drugs. The CDR3 here is CSPGSANSPLHF. The CDR3 DNA reads as TGCAGCCCAGGTAGCGCGAATTCACCCCTCCACTTT.